Sequencing of this T cell receptor (beta chain) was carried out in a study of T cell responses to AZD1222 COVID-19 vaccine. Study results and caveats: Compared with day 0, the breadth and depth of the Spike-specific TCR repertoire rose significantly after two doses of AZD1222. Baseline testing showed seropositivity in only a handful of AZD1222 recipients. Nearly half of the spike-specific TCRs reportedly recognize variant regions that carry no mutations. Along spike, vaccine-associated CD4 TCRs were found throughout, with dominance at 160-218 and 743-854.

J was trimmed by 0 bases and V by 5 bases; bases with no gene match: 7. Per the germline V gene, CDR1 is SGHVS and CDR2 is FQNEAQ. The CDR3 sequence is 17 residues long. Generated by immunoSEQ multiplex PCR, the TCRdb table keeps only in-frame clones and is missing some. The profile shows approximately 150,000 clones, about nine tenths of them singletons. On this clone itself: The antigen is unknown.

The genes are TRBV7-8 and TRBJ1-2, with 12 bases lining up with TRBD1. Sequenced material: peripheral blood, taken 28 days after the second AZD1222 dose. The sequence derives from an adult who received the AZD1222 COVID-19 vaccine. The CDR3 protein is CASSVGQGAVANYGYTF. CDR3 DNA: TGTGCCAGCAGCGTGGGACAGGGGGCTGTAGCTAACTATGGCTACACCTTC.